The rows below give T cell receptor beta chains drawn from one sample of a study of OX40 agonist ivuxolimab in advanced cancers. The assay was immunoSEQ multiplex PCR, and TCRdb's table has in-frame clones only and misses some. Counted here are tens of thousands of clones, about 89% occurring once; the ten biggest clones make up around 4.2%. The sequencing here drew on CD4+ or CD8+ T cells sorted from blood, taken in a trial of the OX40 agonist ivuxolimab. These receptors were collected from an adult with an advanced solid tumor such as melanoma, head and neck, liver or kidney cancer. CDR3s include the opening cysteine and the closing phenylalanine or tryptophan. A D gene is named only where the DNA matches it firmly. Only part of the rows carry a size: once, few, many, or a class if the clone is expanded.

TGTGCCAGCAGACTAGTTAATGCTGGAGGCTACAATGAGCAGTTCTTC CASRLVNAGGYNEQFF TRBV13 NA TRBJ2-1 NA
TGTGCGTCAAGGGGTTGGGGCTATAATTCACCCCTCCACTTT CASRGWGYNSPLHF TRBV7-2 NA TRBJ1-6 NA
TGTGCCAGCAGTTACTCGACGGGGCGGAACTATGGCTACACCTTC CASSYSTGRNYGYTF TRBV6-5 NA TRBJ1-2 NA
TGCGCCAGCAGCCCGGGACAGGGGGTTAGGAACGAGCAGTACTTC CASSPGQGVRNEQYF TRBV4-1 TRBD1 TRBJ2-7 NA
TGTGCCAGCAGCACCAGGGGGCAAGGGTCCTACAATGAGCAGTTCTTC CASSTRGQGSYNEQFF TRBV27 TRBD1 TRBJ2-1 NA
TGCGCCAGCAGTCAATCGGTTCGGAGAGTCCGGAACACTGAAGCTTTCTTT CASSQSVRRVRNTEAFF TRBV23-1 NA TRBJ1-1 NA
TGTGCCAGCGTCCCCGGGGGCAACACTGAAGCTTTCTTT CASVPGGNTEAFF TRBV7-9 NA TRBJ1-1 NA
TGTGCCAGCAGGAATACAGGGAAGGAACTGTTTTTT CASRNTGKELFF TRBV6-6 NA TRBJ1-4 NA
TGTGCCAGCAGCAAAGGGACAGGGGGCTTTAACTATGGCTACACCTTC CASSKGTGGFNYGYTF TRBV6-6 TRBD1 TRBJ1-2 NA
TGTGCCAGCAGCGTAGTAGTGGGACACACTGAAGCTTTCTTT CASSVVVGHTEAFF TRBV9 NA TRBJ1-1 NA
TGTGCCAGCAGTCCCAACAGGGACAACCCCAATGAGCAGTTCTTC CASSPNRDNPNEQFF TRBV6-5 NA TRBJ2-1 NA
TGCAGTGCTAGGGAGACAGGTTTAGCTTTCTTT CSARETGLAFF TRBV20-1 NA TRBJ1-1 NA
TGTGCCAGCAGTCGGGACAGGGCTAGCACAGATACGCAGTATTTT CASSRDRASTDTQYF TRBV28 TRBD1 TRBJ2-3 NA
TGCAGCGTTGAATGGGCGGGGGGATCCAATGAGCAGTTCTTC CSVEWAGGSNEQFF TRBV29-1 TRBD2 TRBJ2-1 NA
TGTGCCAGCAGCTCCCGCGAGGGGGACTATGGCTACACCTTC CASSSREGDYGYTF TRBV7-3 NA TRBJ1-2 NA
TGTGCCTGGAGTGCCGGGACAGGCGTGGGGTATGGCTACACCTTC CAWSAGTGVGYGYTF TRBV30 TRBD1 TRBJ1-2 NA
TGTGCCAGCAGTCCACGGCGGGGGCCAAACACCGGGGAGCTGTTTTTT CASSPRRGPNTGELFF TRBV11-3 NA TRBJ2-2 NA
TGCGCCAGCAGCCAAGGGGCCAGGGTCCCCACTGAAGCTTTCTTT CASSQGARVPTEAFF TRBV4-3 NA TRBJ1-1 NA
TGTGCCAGCAGGGGTAACCCGGAGGGGGGAAGCACAGATACGCAGTATTTT CASRGNPEGGSTDTQYF TRBV9 NA TRBJ2-3 NA
TGTGCCAGCAGCCTAAGAGGAGAGACCCAGTACTTC CASSLRGETQYF TRBV7-2 NA TRBJ2-5 NA
TGTGCCAGCAGTTACTCTTCCAGGGGCAATGAGCAGTTCTTC CASSYSSRGNEQFF TRBV6-5 NA TRBJ2-1 NA
TGTGCCAGCAGTTACTCAATCACAGGGCTCTCAGATACGCAGTATTTT CASSYSITGLSDTQYF TRBV6-5 NA TRBJ2-3 NA
TGTGCCAGCAGTTTGGTTTTCTTCGACAATGAGCAGTTCTTC CASSLVFFDNEQFF TRBV27 NA TRBJ2-1 NA
TGTGCCAGCAGCTTAGAGGCGTTTGTTGAGGGGTACAATGAGCAGTTCTTC CASSLEAFVEGYNEQFF TRBV7-9 NA TRBJ2-1 NA
TGTGCCAGCAGCTTAGGGACTCAGCCCCAGCATTTT CASSLGTQPQHF TRBV7-9 NA TRBJ1-5 few
TGTGCCAGCAGCCTGTCGCCTGGGGGCGCGGATGGCTACACCTTC CASSLSPGGADGYTF TRBV7-2 NA TRBJ1-2 NA
TGCAGCCTGACCACCTGGACACCATATAGCACAGATACGCAGTATTTT CSLTTWTPYSTDTQYF TRBV29-1 NA TRBJ2-3 NA
TGTGCCAGCAGTTTAAGCGGGGGTGCTCCTGAGCAGTTCTTC CASSLSGGAPEQFF TRBV27 TRBD2 TRBJ2-1 NA
TGTGCCAGCAGCTTAAGGCCCAGGGGAGCCGGAAACACCATATATTTT CASSLRPRGAGNTIYF TRBV7-6 NA TRBJ1-3 once
TGTGCCAGCAGCTTATCAGTACTAGCGCTAAACAATGAGCAGTTCTTC CASSLSVLALNNEQFF TRBV7-8 TRBD2 TRBJ2-1 NA
TGTGCCAGCAGCTTAGAGGTTGGGGGCGTAGGCACAGATACGCAGTATTTT CASSLEVGGVGTDTQYF TRBV7-9 NA TRBJ2-3 NA
TGTGCCAGCAGTCTGGGACAGGGTGGGGAGCAGTACTTC CASSLGQGGEQYF TRBV27 TRBD1 TRBJ2-7 NA